These T cell receptor beta chains were read from a single sample in a study of identical twins. TCRdb independently ran MiXCR on the 5' RACE reads; one entry per CDR3 protein. The sample consists of fewer than 900,000 distinct CDR3 sequences, over 15% of them appearing once. This sample was also put to use in a study of T cells expressing NK-cell markers.

The sequenced sample was PBMCs. These receptors originate from a woman aged 18-35 years in good health. Each CDR3 is given with its conserved first and last residue. A D gene is named only where the DNA matches it firmly. The size entry is marked missing in some rows and otherwise reads once, few, many or a size class.

V	J	D	size	DNA	CDR3
TRBV29-1	TRBJ2-3	TRBD2	few	TGCAGCGTTGAGAAGAGGGACAGGGGACTAGCGGGAGCGGTTGAGTATTTT	CSVEKRDRGLAGAVEYF
TRBV20-1	TRBJ2-7	NA	NA	TGCAGTGCTACGACAGCAGACCAGAACTACGAGCAGTACTTC	CSATTADQNYEQYF
TRBV7-2	TRBJ1-4	NA	NA	TGTGCCAGCAGCTTAGTCGGCAGTTCCGAAAAACTGTTTTTT	CASSLVGSSEKLFF
TRBV7-7	TRBJ2-1	NA	NA	TGTGCTAGCAGCCCGGGACTTCCGAACAATGAGCAGTTCTTC	CASSPGLPNNEQFF
TRBV5-6	TRBJ2-5	NA	NA	TGTGCCAGCAGCGCGGTGGGGAGGGAGACCCAGTACTTC	CASSAVGRETQYF
TRBV10-3	TRBJ1-1	NA	NA	TGTGCCATCAGTGAGTTGGCTGACCACACTGAAGCTTTCTTT	CAISELADHTEAFF
TRBV15	TRBJ2-2	NA	few	TGTGCCACCAGCAGCCCCACCGGGGAGCTGTTTTTT	CATSSPTGELFF
TRBV6-5	TRBJ2-7	NA	many	TGTGCCAGCTGGGACCGTCCCTACGAGCAGTACTTC	CASWDRPYEQYF
TRBV27	TRBJ2-7	TRBD2	few	TGTGCCAGCAGTTTCCGACTAGCGGGAGTGTACGAGCAGTACTTC	CASSFRLAGVYEQYF
TRBV12-3/TRBV12-4	TRBJ2-1	TRBD2	many	TGTGCCAGCAGTTTAGGACTAGCGGGAGGCACGTACAATGAGCAGTTCTTC	CASSLGLAGGTYNEQFF
TRBV30	TRBJ1-1	TRBD1	few	TGTGCCTGGACCCTTACAGGGGACAATTCACTCGGGTTT	CAWTLTGDNSLGF
TRBV5-1	TRBJ2-3	NA	once	TGCGCCACCTCAAAGGGACGGGAGAGGGCAGATACGCAGTATTTT	CATSKGRERADTQYF
TRBV5-5	TRBJ2-4	TRBD1	NA	TGTGCCAGCAGCTTTCGGACAGGGTATGGCATTCAGTACTTC	CASSFRTGYGIQYF
TRBV12-3/TRBV12-4	TRBJ2-5	TRBD2	NA	TGTGCCAGCAGTTTAGGGACTAGCGGGAGAATGGGAAGAGAGACCCAGTACTTC	CASSLGTSGRMGRETQYF
TRBV7-9	TRBJ1-1	TRBD1	few	TGTGCCAGCAGCTGGCCGAACTTGGGACAGGGGAACACTGAAGCTTTCTTT	CASSWPNLGQGNTEAFF
TRBV5-1	TRBJ2-3	NA	few	TGCGCCAGCAGCTTGGCCCTTCAGGGCACAGATACGCAGTATTTT	CASSLALQGTDTQYF
TRBV4-1	TRBJ1-2	NA	few	TGCGCCAGCAAGAGCCCGAACTATGGCTACACCTTC	CASKSPNYGYTF
TRBV5-1	TRBJ2-6	NA	few	TGCGCCAGTGAACAGAGCTCTGGGGCCAACGTCCTGACTTTC	CASEQSSGANVLTF
TRBV21-1	TRBJ1-2	NA	NA	TGTGCCAGCAGCATCGTGACAGCTAATTTTTCGGGCTACACCTTC	CASSIVTANFSGYTF
TRBV7-9	TRBJ1-3	TRBD1	few	TGTGCCAGCAGCCTAAGGACAGGAGGGCCCTCTGGAAACACCATATATTTT	CASSLRTGGPSGNTIYF
TRBV4-1	TRBJ2-1	TRBD1	few	TGCGCCAGCAGCCACATTAAGGGGGCAGGGGTGGGGAGTGAGCAGTTCTTC	CASSHIKGAGVGSEQFF
TRBV6-1	TRBJ1-1	NA	many	TGTGCCAGCAGGGAACGCGGTGGAGCTTTCTTT	CASRERGGAFF
TRBV21-1	TRBJ2-1	NA	NA	TGTGCCAGCAGCTCCCCTCGACAGGGAAGCTCCTACAATGAGCAGTTCTTC	CASSSPRQGSSYNEQFF
TRBV3-1	TRBJ2-1	NA	NA	TGTGCCAGCAGCCAAGTCCCCTCGACTAGTCCCAATGAGCAGTTCTTC	CASSQVPSTSPNEQFF
TRBV5-1	TRBJ2-1	NA	few	TGCGCCAGCAGCTTGGACGCAGGAATGGGTGAGCAGTTCTTC	CASSLDAGMGEQFF
TRBV5-1	TRBJ2-1	NA	NA	TGCGCCAGCAGCTTGGAGATCAGGGGCAATGAGCAGTTCTTC	CASSLEIRGNEQFF
TRBV6-2/TRBV6-3	TRBJ2-1	TRBD2	NA	TGTGCCAGCAGTTCCGACAGATCCGGGAGGAGGAATGAGCAGTTCTTC	CASSSDRSGRRNEQFF
TRBV29-1	TRBJ2-5	NA	few	TGCAGCGTAGTGGGCCGAGTCCAAGAGACCCAGTACTTC	CSVVGRVQETQYF
TRBV6-2/TRBV6-3	TRBJ2-3	TRBD2	few	TGTGCCAGCAGTCCGGGACTAGGAACAGATACGCAGTATTTT	CASSPGLGTDTQYF
TRBV29-1	TRBJ2-7	NA	few	TGCAGCGTTAATCAGGCAGGGTTCGGCGAGCAGTACTTC	CSVNQAGFGEQYF
TRBV11-1	TRBJ2-3	TRBD2	few	TGTGCCAGCAGCTTAGCGACGGGACTAGCGGGAGCCGAAGATACGCAGTATTTT	CASSLATGLAGAEDTQYF
TRBV7-9	TRBJ2-3	TRBD2	NA	TGTGCCAGCAGCTTTTCTAGCGGGGGGGGAGATACGCAGTATTTT	CASSFSSGGGDTQYF
TRBV20-1	TRBJ2-7	NA	NA	TGCAGTGCTAGAGATCCCCTAGCGCCCCTCCGCGAGCAGTACTTC	CSARDPLAPLREQYF
TRBV3-1	TRBJ2-1	TRBD1	NA	TGTGCCAGCAGCCGTACAGGGGGCGGCTACAATGAGCAGTTCTTC	CASSRTGGGYNEQFF
TRBV20-1	TRBJ1-2	TRBD1	few	TGCAGTGCTTCGGACAGGGGGAGGAGCGGCTACACCTTC	CSASDRGRSGYTF
TRBV3-1	TRBJ2-7	TRBD1	NA	TGTGCCAGCAGCCAGATGACAGGGGACCTCTACGAGCAGTACTTC	CASSQMTGDLYEQYF
TRBV29-1	TRBJ2-3	NA	once	TGCAGCGAGAGTCCCTTTGGGACAGATACGCAGTATTTT	CSESPFGTDTQYF
TRBV20-1	TRBJ2-7	NA	few	TGCAGTGCCCCGGGGCGGACCTCCTACGAGCAGTACTTC	CSAPGRTSYEQYF
TRBV6-2/TRBV6-3	TRBJ2-1	NA	few	TGTGCCAGCATGGTGGTGGGCAATGAGCAGTTCTTC	CASMVVGNEQFF
TRBV5-1	TRBJ1-6	TRBD1	NA	TGCGCCAGCAGCTTGGACGGGGACAGGAACTCACCCCTCCACTTT	CASSLDGDRNSPLHF
TRBV7-2	TRBJ2-2	NA	few	TGTGCCAGCAGCCCAAGACCGGGACTTTTGAACACCGGGGAGCTGTTTTTT	CASSPRPGLLNTGELFF
TRBV3-1	TRBJ2-5	NA	NA	TGTGCCAGCAGCCCCGGCAGCACCCAGTACTTC	CASSPGSTQYF
TRBV5-4	TRBJ2-5	TRBD2	NA	TGTGCCAGCAGTTGGGGCTTGCGTCTAGCGGGAGACAGTACGAAGGGGGAGACCCAGTACTTC	CASSWGLRLAGDSTKGETQYF
TRBV6-1	TRBJ2-1	TRBD2	NA	TGTGCCAGCACCCTTCCGGGACTACCATACAATGAGCAGTTCTTC	CASTLPGLPYNEQFF
TRBV12-3/TRBV12-4	TRBJ1-1	NA	few	TGTGCCAGCAGTTTGGGCTCCAGCCGGAACGAAGCTTTCTTT	CASSLGSSRNEAFF
TRBV10-3	TRBJ2-7	NA	few	TGTGCCATCAGTGTGGCGGGGGCCGGGGGGAACGAGCAGTACTTC	CAISVAGAGGNEQYF
TRBV3-1	TRBJ2-3	NA	few	TGTGCCAGCAGCCAATGGGTCGGCGGGGCAGATACGCAGTATTTT	CASSQWVGGADTQYF
TRBV7-9	TRBJ2-5	NA	NA	TGTGCCAGCAGCCCCAAAAGGGCGGGTACAGAGACCCAGTACTTC	CASSPKRAGTETQYF
TRBV7-3	TRBJ2-3	NA	NA	TGTGCCAGCAGCCCGGAAGGTCCAGCGGAGCAGTATTTT	CASSPEGPAEQYF
TRBV30	TRBJ2-2	NA	NA	TGTGCCTGGAGAGACGGGGACAAGACCGGGGAGCTGTTTTTT	CAWRDGDKTGELFF
TRBV6-2/TRBV6-3	TRBJ2-1	NA	NA	TGTGCCAGCACGTGGAGCTCCTACAATGAGCAGTTCTTC	CASTWSSYNEQFF
TRBV21-1	TRBJ2-3	NA	few	TGTGCCAGCAGCAAAGGGGGATCCACAGATACGCAGTATTTT	CASSKGGSTDTQYF
TRBV10-2	TRBJ2-4	NA	few	TGCGCCAGCAGTGAGACGGGGGGCCTAGCCAAAAACATTCAGTACTTC	CASSETGGLAKNIQYF
TRBV29-1	TRBJ1-2	TRBD1	NA	TGCAGCGTTACAGGGGCCTTAAGTGGCTACACCTTC	CSVTGALSGYTF